The T cell receptor beta chain under discussion was sequenced for a study of T cell responses to AZD1222 COVID-19 vaccine. Study-level points and caveats: The donor group comprised mostly white British people and more females; the analysis possibly underestimated clonal diversity. Baseline testing showed seropositivity in only a handful of AZD1222 recipients. The breadth and depth of Spike-specific TCRs increased once two AZD1222 doses had been given. Distributed over spike, vaccine-associated CD4 TCRs predominated at 160-218 and 743-854.

TCRdb's table, derived via immunoSEQ multiplex PCR, lists solely in-frame clones and lacks some. The sample yields 80,000 to 100,000 clones, 88% seen once. Trimming removed 2 bases from V and 4 bases from J, with 11 bases in between. Germline assignment: CDR1 MNHNS and CDR2 SASEGT. The CDR3 is made up of 14 amino acids. Notes on this clone: Its antigen is as yet unknown.

The sequence derives from an adult in good health. This chain connects TRBV6-1 to TRBJ1-1, with no clear D. The sample in question was peripheral blood, obtained on day 0 of MenACWY control vaccination. Written as DNA, the CDR3 is TGTGCCAGCAGTGAATCGGGCCGGGGCACTGAAGCTTTCTTT. This translates into CASSESGRGTEAFF.